This T cell receptor beta chain originates from a study of shared clonotypes between healthy human individuals. Deep-level settings were used for running the assay. TCRdb's table, derived via immunoSEQ multiplex PCR, lists solely in-frame clones and lacks some. Of 1,400,000 or so clones listed, 98% to 99% are singletons. The ends were cut back, 0 bases at V and 2 bases at J, with 8 bases in the middle. CDR3 length equals 15 residues. Per the germline V gene, CDR1 is LGHNA and CDR2 is YNFKEQ. CD4+ cells were split into CD45RA+ naive and CD45RA-negative memory subsets. The source is a man aged 25 to 45 in good health. The chain uses TRBV4-2 and TRBJ2-1; tentative D call: TRBD1 (5 bases). The specimen was naive CD4+ T cells sorted from blood. As to subset: CD45RA+ positively selected. This chain's CDR3 is CASSQDYRTYNEQFF. In DNA, the CDR3 is TGTGCCAGCAGCCAAGACTACAGGACCTACAATGAGCAGTTCTTC.